These 31 T cell receptor beta chains were sequenced from one sample in a study of vaccination and CD4 T cells after COVID-19. Antigens of these TCRs are unknown. Treatment meaning: roughly 11-day PBMC culture with coronavirus spike peptide pools or control peptides (ViraFEST assay). From the unexposed donor, CD4+ T cells were collected ahead of the COVID-19 pandemic (2011-2018). Oncomine TCR Beta short-read sequencing was applied to DNA from cultured CD4+ T cells. TCRdb recomputed calls from the PCR reads with MiXCR, one row per CDR3 protein. There are fewer than 9,500 distinct CDR3 sequences in the sample; about 53% occur only once, and over 15% lies in the top ten. The sequenced sample was CD4+ T cells from blood, cultured in vitro. These receptor sequences come from a human donor in good health.

This clonotype was counted only a few times. The V and J genes are TRBV2 and TRBJ1-1; D possibly corresponds to TRBD1 (5 bases). V lost 8 bases, J lost 1 base, and 11 bases lay in between. Germline V lookup: CDR1 SNHLY, CDR2 FYNNEI. CDR3 length equals 13 residues. CDR3 DNA: TGTGCCAGCCAAGGGACTGAGAACACTGAAGCTTTCTTT. Translated: CASQGTENTEAFF.

The rearrangement links TRBV7-2 to TRBJ1-5; D call uncertain. Germline values: CDR1 SGHTA, CDR2 FQGNSA. Trimming removed 5 bases at V and 0 bases at J, with 8 bases between. The CDR3 is made up of 14 amino acids. DNA of the CDR3: TGTGCCAGCAGCATCCAGTCTAGCAATCAGCCCCAGCATTTT. This codes for CASSIQSSNQPQHF.

This clonotype rates as large. The chain uses TRBV10-1 and TRBJ1-1; D is possibly TRBD1 (5 bases). V was shortened by 2 bases and J by 4 bases, with 11 bases between the two germline ends. Germline CDR1 WNHNN, CDR2 SYGVQD (reference sequence). The CDR3 is 14 amino acids. The CDR3 protein is CASSEALGTTEAFF. The CDR3 nucleotides are TGCGCCAGCAGTGAGGCCCTTGGGACCACTGAAGCTTTCTTT.

This clonotype was seen only a few times. The V call is TRBV20-1, the J call TRBJ2-3, with a tentative D call TRBD2 (5 bases). The CDR3 is 12 amino acids. CDR1 is DFQATT, CDR2 SNEGSKA, per germline (reference sequence). The V end lost 7 bases, the J end lost 1 base, and 9 bases lay between the germline ends. For the CDR3, the DNA is TGCAGTGTACGGGGAGGCACAGATACGCAGTATTTT. Protein sequence: CSVRGGTDTQYF.

The genes are TRBV19 and TRBJ2-5; TRBD2 matches at 8 bases. Trimming at V came to 4 bases and at J to 2 bases, leaving 15 bases not matched to a gene. The CDR3 is 18 residues long. Germline CDR1 reads LNHDA; CDR2 reads SQIVND (reference sequence). The CDR3 reads CASSNRSSGLSTQETQYF. The CDR3 coding sequence is TGTGCCAGTAGTAATAGGTCTAGCGGGCTTTCGACTCAAGAGACCCAGTACTTC.

This clonotype has just a few counts. CDR3 sequence reads: CASREGSPLSGNTIYF. The CDR3 nucleotides are TGTGCCAGCAGGGAGGGATCCCCTCTCTCTGGAAACACCATATATTTT. The chain is built from TRBV6-1 and TRBJ1-3; D is unresolved. V was trimmed by 6 bases and J by 0 bases, leaving 15 bases between them. The length of the CDR3 is 16 residues. Per the germline V gene, CDR1 is MNHNS and CDR2 is SASEGT.

The chain is built from TRBV15 and TRBJ2-6, with D perhaps assigned TRBD1 or TRBD2 (6 bases each). Trimming removed 4 bases from V and 0 bases from J, with 19 bases in between. The CDR3 extends over 19 amino acids. Germline-derived CDR1 and CDR2 are LNHNV and YYDKDF (reference sequence). Written as DNA, the CDR3 is TGTGCCACCAGCAAACCGGGGGCCCTTCCCCCCTCTGGGGCCAACGTCCTGACTTTC. Amino acids: CATSKPGALPPSGANVLTF. Supplemented by reference TRBV15 and TRBJ2-6, the full variable domain reads DAMVIQNPRYQVTQFGKPVTLSCSQTLNHNVMYWYQQKSSQAPKLLFHYYDKDFNNEADTPDNFQSRRPNTSFCFLDIRSPGLGDTAMYLCATSKPGALPPSGANVLTFGAGSRLTVL.

The gene calls are TRBV5-1 and TRBJ1-2; D is uncertain. Trimming cost V 0 bases and J 4 bases, with 10 bases left between them. The CDR3 is 14 amino acids. Germline CDR1 reads SGHRS; CDR2 reads YFSETQ. The chain's CDR3 is CASSLDERTYGYTF. CDR3 nucleotides: TGCGCCAGCAGCTTGGATGAAAGGACCTATGGCTACACCTTC.

The rearrangement links TRBV6-4 to TRBJ2-3; D is perhaps TRBD2 (5 bases). Germline values: CDR1 MRHNA, CDR2 SNTAGT. V gave up 3 bases and J gave up 4 bases, with 17 bases separating them. CDR3 length: 16 amino acids. CDR3 in DNA: TGTGCCAGCAGTGAGGGTCTGGAGGATGGATCAGATACGCAGTATTTT. Encoded protein: CASSEGLEDGSDTQYF.

This chain links TRBV5-4 with TRBJ2-7; D is possibly TRBD2 (6 bases). The CDR3 runs 13 residues. The germline CDR1 and CDR2 sequences are SGHNT and YYREEE (reference sequence). V gave up 4 bases and J gave up 3 bases, with 11 bases separating them. The CDR3: CASSLGLHYEQYF. CDR3 DNA sequence: TGTGCCAGCAGCCTCGGACTACACTACGAGCAGTACTTC.

The rearrangement links TRBV5-4 to TRBJ1-1; no definite D call. Germline CDR1 reads SGHNT; CDR2 reads YYREEE (reference sequence). The CDR3 spans 13 residues. Trimming left V 3 bases short and J 8 bases short, with 14 bases between. This chain's CDR3 is CASSSRTDREAFF. The CDR3 DNA is TGTGCCAGCAGCTCCCGTACCGATCGGGAAGCTTTCTTT.

The chain has TRBV6-1 and TRBJ2-3, with 12 bases matching TRBD2. Germline lookup yields CDR1 MNHNS and CDR2 SASEGT. J gave up 3 bases and V 6 bases, and 7 bases lay outside the gene matches. The CDR3 consists of 16 residues. The CDR3 nucleotides are TGTGCCAGCAGAGGAACGACTAGCGGGAGTACAGATACGCAGTATTTT. Protein sequence: CASRGTTSGSTDTQYF.

The chain combines TRBV29-1 with TRBJ2-3; 12 bases line up with TRBD2. From germline, CDR1 is SQVTM and CDR2 ANQGSEA. CDR3 size: 15 residues. V shed 6 bases and J 3 bases; nucleotides not matched to a gene: 7. CDR3 sequence reads: CSVAIGTSGTDTQYF. The CDR3 DNA sequence: TGCAGCGTAGCGATAGGGACTAGCGGGACAGATACGCAGTATTTT.

The chain employs TRBV24-1 and TRBJ2-3; the D gene is possibly TRBD2 (6 bases). The germline CDR1 and CDR2 sequences are KGHDR and SFDVKD. V was pared by 2 bases and J by 1 base, with 6 bases between. The CDR3 has 14 amino acids. The CDR3 sequence is CATSDSGGTDTQYF. The CDR3 nucleotides are TGTGCCACCAGTGATTCGGGGGGCACAGATACGCAGTATTTT.

The rearrangement joins TRBV29-1 to TRBJ2-5, with D possibly called TRBD1 or TRBD2 (5 bases each). The germline CDR1 and CDR2 sequences are SQVTM and ANQGSEA. The CDR3 runs 12 residues. Trimming shortened V by 7 bases and J by 0 bases, and 9 bases separated the two germline ends. This CDR3 reads CSGGMHQETQYF. The DNA of the CDR3 is TGCAGCGGGGGGATGCACCAAGAGACCCAGTACTTC.

The V and J genes are TRBV19 and TRBJ2-3, with 12 bases aligning to TRBD1. The V and J ends lost 6 bases and 2 bases, in that order; junction bases with no gene match: 15. The germline gives CDR1 LNHDA, CDR2 SQIVND (reference sequence). The CDR3 has 19 amino acids. The DNA for the CDR3 is TGTGCCAGTAGCTCCGGGACAGGGGGCATTAGCGGCGCCACAGATACGCAGTATTTT. It specifies CASSSGTGGISGATDTQYF. Full variable domain (remainder filled in from reference TRBV19 and TRBJ2-3): DGGITQSPKYLFRKEGQNVTLSCEQNLNHDAMYWYRQDPGQGLRLIYYSQIVNDFQKGDIAEGYSVSREKKESFPLTVTSAQKNPTAFYLCASSSGTGGISGATDTQYFGPGTRLTVL.

This chain connects TRBV7-8 to TRBJ2-4, with 8 bases fitting TRBD1. In germline, CDR1 is SGHVS, CDR2 FQNEAQ. V was pared by 5 bases and J by 3 bases, with 6 bases of the junction left unmatched. This CDR3 is 15 amino acids long. CDR3 bases: TGTGCCAGCAGCCCCACGACAGGGGTCAAAAACATTCAGTACTTC. Translated, it gives CASSPTTGVKNIQYF.

The rearrangement uses TRBV6-5 and TRBJ2-5; 13 bases map to TRBD2. This CDR3 contains 16 residues. Germline loops: CDR1 MNHEY, CDR2 SVGAGI. Trimming cost V 4 bases and J 5 bases; bases outside gene matches: 7. DNA for the CDR3: TGTGCCAGCAGTTGGACTAGCGGGAGTAGACGGGAGACCCAGTACTTC. This translates into CASSWTSGSRRETQYF.

The chain links TRBV6-1 to TRBJ1-5; the match to TRBD1 covers 8 bases. The CDR3 runs 16 residues. Germline-derived CDR1 and CDR2 are MNHNS and SASEGT. The V and J ends lost 2 bases and 7 bases, in that order; junction bases with no gene match: 10. CDR3 nucleotides: TGTGCCAGCAGTGAATTTGAAGACAGGGGAGGACAGCCCCAGCATTTT. Its protein product is CASSEFEDRGGQPQHF.

This clonotype was observed a handful of times. This rearrangement joins TRBV20-1 to TRBJ1-5; 9 bases line up with TRBD1. Looked up from germline, CDR1 is DFQATT and CDR2 is SNEGSKA (reference sequence). Trimming cost V 3 bases and J 6 bases; bases outside gene matches: 3. This CDR3 is 13 amino acids long. The CDR3 sequence is CSARGQGGQPQHF. In DNA form, the CDR3 reads TGCAGTGCTAGGGGACAGGGCGGTCAGCCCCAGCATTTT.

The rearrangement links TRBV27 to TRBJ1-3; D is unclear. The CDR3 loop spans 15 amino acids. V was shortened by 3 bases and J by 0 bases, with 9 bases between the two germline ends. Germline V gene data show CDR1 as MNHEY and CDR2 as SMNVEV (reference sequence). CDR3 amino acids: CASSLTLNSGNTIYF. The CDR3, as DNA: TGTGCCAGCAGTTTGACATTGAACTCTGGAAACACCATATATTTT.

Concerning this clonotype: The junction departs from the called germline gene at one end, perhaps through a read error. The chain uses TRBV27 and TRBJ2-1, with 14 bases lining up with TRBD2. The CDR3 contains 13 residues. The V gene's germline CDR1 is MNHEY and CDR2 SMNVEV (reference sequence). This CDR3 reads CASSLQPGLAGEF. In DNA form, the CDR3 reads TGTGCCAGCAGTCTCCAGCCGGGACTAGCGGGAGAGTTC.

CDR3 coding DNA: TGTGCCGCGGGGGGGCGGAGCACAGATACGCAGTATTTT. It encodes CAAGGRSTDTQYF. J is TRBJ2-3 and V is TRBV6-2 or TRBV6-3, with TRBD2 identical over 9 bases. CDR1 MNHEY and CDR2 SVGEGT come from the germline V gene. The CDR3 is 13 residues long. J lost 0 bases, V lost 11 bases, and 3 bases had no gene match.

This chain joins TRBV12-3 or TRBV12-4 and TRBJ1-6; D is unresolved. CDR3 length: 13 amino acids. V gave up 6 bases and J gave up 7 bases, with 10 bases separating them. CDR3 sequence reads: CASSRHANSPLHF. The CDR3 nucleotides read TGTGCCAGCAGCAGACATGCCAATTCACCCCTCCACTTT.

This clonotype occurred a few times. The rearrangement joins TRBV6-5 to TRBJ1-2; 8 positions agree with TRBD1. Germline-derived CDR1 and CDR2 are MNHEY and SVGAGI. The CDR3 is 16 residues long. After removal of 4 bases from V and 4 bases from J, the junction contained 11 bases not matched to a gene. CDR3 protein: CASSSSIDRGGYGYTF. The CDR3 DNA reads as TGTGCCAGCAGTTCCTCAATCGACAGGGGCGGCTATGGCTACACCTTC.

The gene calls are TRBV10-3 and TRBJ1-5; D is undetermined. Trimming removed 4 bases at V and 0 bases at J, with 7 bases between. CDR1 and CDR2 (germline): ENHRY, SYGVKD. The CDR3 runs 14 residues. CDR3 in DNA: TGTGCCATCAGTGGAGAGTCTAGCAATCAGCCCCAGCATTTT. Protein: CAISGESSNQPQHF.

The genes are TRBV5-5 and TRBJ2-7; unclear D gene. The CDR3 is 14 amino acids. From germline, CDR1 is SGHKS and CDR2 YYEKEE (reference sequence). V lost 4 bases and J lost 2, with 13 bases in between. Here the CDR3 DNA reads TGTGCCAGCAGCCCCTCATTTTGGCCCTACGAGCAGTACTTC. Translation gives CASSPSFWPYEQYF. Looking up the rest from reference TRBV5-5 and TRBJ2-7 gives the full variable domain: DAGVTQSPTHLIKTRGQQVTLRCSPISGHKSVSWYQQVLGQGPQFIFQYYEKEERGRGNFPDRFSARQFPNYSSELNVNALLLGDSALYLCASSPSFWPYEQYFGPGTRLTVT.

The chain is built from TRBV7-8 and TRBJ1-1; no firm D call. Germline V gives CDR1 SGHVS, CDR2 FQNEAQ. This CDR3 is 15 amino acids long. V gave up 5 bases and J gave up 1 base, with 14 bases separating them. CDR3 sequence reads: CASSAQRFRNTEAFF. DNA of the CDR3: TGTGCCAGCAGCGCACAACGGTTCAGGAACACTGAAGCTTTCTTT.

This clonotype has a handful of counts. The chain is built from TRBV7-9 and TRBJ2-5; D gene uncertain. The V and J ends lost 6 bases and 1 base respectively, with 9 bases between them. The length of the CDR3 is 13 residues. Germline assignment: CDR1 SEHNR and CDR2 FQNEAQ (reference sequence). This chain's CDR3 is CASRFTVQETQYF. Written as DNA, the CDR3 is TGTGCCAGCAGATTCACCGTCCAAGAGACCCAGTACTTC.

The chain links TRBV19 to TRBJ2-6; TRBD1 aligns across 8 bases. With V trimmed by 3 bases and J by 2 bases, 6 bases remained unmatched. Germline V gene data show CDR1 as LNHDA and CDR2 as SQIVND (reference sequence). The CDR3 contains 17 residues. The CDR3 region is CASSIQGAMAGANVLTF. The DNA for the CDR3 is TGTGCCAGTAGTATCCAGGGGGCGATGGCTGGGGCCAACGTCCTGACTTTC.

The rearrangement uses TRBV4-1 and TRBJ1-5, with unresolved D. CDR1 MGHRA and CDR2 YSYEKL come from the germline V gene. The V end lost 0 bases, the J end lost 7 bases, and 16 bases lay between the germline ends. CDR3 size: 16 residues. CDR3 amino acids: CASSQDPQGYGQPQHF. The CDR3 region has the DNA TGCGCCAGCAGCCAAGATCCACAAGGGTATGGCCAGCCCCAGCATTTT.